Listed below are T cell receptor beta chains from one sample, sequenced in a study of T cells in narcolepsy. Clones were read by immunoSEQ multiplex PCR, and TCRdb kept only the in-frame ones, dropping some. The sample lists around 27,000 clones, roughly 80% occurring once. The sequenced material came from CD45RA- memory CD4+ T cells from PBMCs. The receptors stem from a human donor with narcolepsy. Both conserved end residues are part of each CDR3. The D gene is left open where the match is weak. Rows may omit the clone size; those that give it use once, few, many or a size class.

J: TRBJ2-3; V: TRBV11-2; size: .; D: TRBD2; CDR3: CASSRGGVTDTQYF; DNA: TGTGCCAGCAGCCGGGGGGGGGTAACAGATACGCAGTATTTT
J: TRBJ1-1; V: TRBV5-1; size: .; D: .; CDR3: CASTTSGGNTEAFF; DNA: TGCGCCAGCACCACAAGTGGGGGAAACACTGAAGCTTTCTTT
J: TRBJ1-1; V: TRBV19; size: .; D: .; CDR3: CASSTGQNTEAFF; DNA: TGTGCCAGTAGTACCGGACAGAACACTGAAGCTTTCTTT
J: TRBJ2-3; V: TRBV30; size: .; D: TRBD2; CDR3: CAWRRGSGGPADTQYF; DNA: TGTGCCTGGCGGAGAGGAAGCGGGGGGCCAGCAGATACGCAGTATTTT
J: TRBJ1-2; V: TRBV6-6; size: .; D: .; CDR3: CASSPGGSERGYTF; DNA: TGTGCCAGCAGCCCGGGGGGATCGGAGAGAGGCTACACCTTC
J: TRBJ1-4; V: TRBV10-2; size: few; D: TRBD1; CDR3: CASSRQGASEKLFF; DNA: TGCGCCAGCAGTCGACAGGGGGCGAGTGAAAAACTGTTTTTT
J: TRBJ1-2; V: TRBV9; size: few; D: .; CDR3: CASSSSIFRTYGYTF; DNA: TGTGCCAGCAGCTCTTCGATATTCCGAACTTATGGCTACACCTTC
J: TRBJ2-7; V: TRBV11-1; size: .; D: .; CDR3: CASSLDRYEQYF; DNA: TGTGCCAGCAGCTTAGACCGTTACGAGCAGTACTTC
J: TRBJ1-1; V: TRBV5-6; size: .; D: .; CDR3: CASSIQLDTARRNTEAFF; DNA: TGTGCCAGCAGCATTCAATTAGACACCGCCCGGAGGAACACTGAAGCTTTCTTT
J: TRBJ2-3; V: TRBV9; size: .; D: .; CDR3: CASSVNYGWTDTQYF; DNA: TGTGCCAGCAGCGTAAACTACGGGTGGACAGATACGCAGTATTTT
J: TRBJ2-4; V: TRBV18; size: .; D: .; CDR3: CASSPNPRDIQYF; DNA: TGTGCCAGCTCACCAAATCCTCGGGACATTCAGTACTTC
J: TRBJ2-4; V: TRBV5-1; size: once; D: TRBD2; CDR3: CASSTGLAGVLAKNIQYF; DNA: TGCGCCAGCAGCACGGGACTAGCGGGAGTCCTAGCCAAAAACATTCAGTACTTC
J: TRBJ1-2; V: TRBV4-2; size: .; D: .; CDR3: CASSQDGARGGGYTF; DNA: TGTGCCAGCAGCCAAGATGGGGCGCGGGGCGGCGGCTACACCTTC
J: TRBJ1-6; V: TRBV11-3; size: .; D: .; CDR3: CASSVLGPNGSLHF; DNA: TGTGCCAGCAGCGTCCTCGGACCGAATGGATCCCTCCACTTT
J: TRBJ2-3; V: TRBV13; size: .; D: TRBD2; CDR3: CASSSRTSGALDTQYF; DNA: TGTGCCAGCAGCTCACGGACTAGCGGGGCTTTAGATACGCAGTATTTT
J: TRBJ1-2; V: TRBV11-3; size: once; D: .; CDR3: CASSLGYNYGYTF; DNA: TGTGCCAGCAGCTTAGGATATAACTATGGCTACACCTTC
J: TRBJ1-2; V: TRBV5-6; size: .; D: .; CDR3: CASSLGTAIDYGYTF; DNA: TGTGCCAGCAGCTTGGGGACGGCCATCGACTATGGCTACACCTTC
J: TRBJ2-7; V: TRBV28; size: .; D: .; CDR3: CASSPIAYEQYF; DNA: TGTGCCAGCAGCCCTATCGCCTACGAGCAGTACTTC
J: TRBJ1-1; V: TRBV29-1; size: .; D: TRBD1; CDR3: CSARQGNTEAFF; DNA: TGCAGCGCCCGACAGGGCAACACTGAAGCTTTCTTT
J: TRBJ2-1; V: TRBV5-1; size: .; D: .; CDR3: CASSLVSGRTWDEQFF; DNA: TGCGCCAGCAGCTTGGTTTCAGGGAGAACGTGGGATGAGCAGTTCTTC
J: TRBJ1-2; V: TRBV7-8; size: .; D: .; CDR3: CASSLSWTATNYGYTF; DNA: TGTGCCAGCAGCTTAAGTTGGACCGCAACTAACTATGGCTACACCTTC
J: TRBJ1-4; V: TRBV18; size: .; D: .; CDR3: CASSPTHTRLSTNEKLFF; DNA: TGTGCCAGCTCACCCACCCACACCCGTCTTTCAACTAATGAAAAACTGTTTTTT
J: TRBJ1-1; V: TRBV5-1; size: .; D: .; CDR3: CASSPNSVVNTEAFF; DNA: TGCGCCAGCAGCCCGAACAGTGTCGTGAACACTGAAGCTTTCTTT
J: TRBJ2-1; V: TRBV5-1; size: .; D: TRBD1; CDR3: CASNPWTGGDEQFF; DNA: TGCGCCAGCAACCCATGGACAGGGGGGGATGAGCAGTTCTTC
J: TRBJ2-2; V: TRBV4-3; size: .; D: TRBD2; CDR3: CASSQDGLATGELFF; DNA: TGCGCCAGCAGCCAAGACGGACTAGCAACCGGGGAGCTGTTTTTT
J: TRBJ1-2; V: TRBV11-2; size: .; D: TRBD1; CDR3: CASSLGTGVRYGYTF; DNA: TGTGCCAGCAGCTTAGGGACAGGTGTTCGGTATGGCTACACCTTC
J: TRBJ1-2; V: TRBV29-1; size: once; D: .; CDR3: CSVVDANYGYTF; DNA: TGCAGCGTTGTAGACGCTAACTATGGCTACACCTTC
J: TRBJ1-5; V: TRBV7-2; size: .; D: .; CDR3: CASSLGRGESKAQHF; DNA: TGTGCCAGCAGCTTGGGGAGGGGAGAGAGTAAGGCCCAGCATTTT
J: TRBJ2-7; V: TRBV2; size: .; D: .; CDR3: CASSEWQGFEQYF; DNA: TGTGCCAGCAGTGAGTGGCAGGGCTTCGAGCAGTACTTC
J: TRBJ2-7; V: TRBV5-4; size: .; D: .; CDR3: CASSPQGYEQYF; DNA: TGTGCCAGCAGCCCACAGGGCTACGAGCAGTACTTC
J: TRBJ2-3; V: TRBV7-9; size: .; D: .; CDR3: CASSLGVASTDTQYF; DNA: TGTGCCAGCAGCTTAGGTGTAGCCAGCACAGATACGCAGTATTTT
J: TRBJ1-3; V: TRBV7-5; size: .; D: .; CDR3: CARSLVGREYSGNTIYF; DNA: TGTGCCAGAAGCTTAGTAGGTCGGGAGTACTCTGGAAACACCATATATTTT
J: TRBJ1-1; V: TRBV5-1; size: .; D: TRBD1; CDR3: CASSPGQSGTEAFF; DNA: TGCGCCAGCAGCCCGGGACAGTCGGGCACTGAAGCTTTCTTT
J: TRBJ1-1; V: TRBV18; size: .; D: TRBD1; CDR3: CASSPRQGRAEAFF; DNA: TGTGCCAGCTCGCCCAGACAGGGAAGGGCTGAAGCTTTCTTT
J: TRBJ1-1; V: TRBV19; size: .; D: .; CDR3: CASSKDFRGTEAFF; DNA: TGTGCCAGTAGTAAAGACTTTAGGGGCACTGAAGCTTTCTTT
J: TRBJ1-1; V: TRBV9; size: .; D: .; CDR3: CASSVEGEAFF; DNA: TGTGCCAGCAGCGTAGAAGGGGAAGCTTTCTTT
J: TRBJ2-1; V: TRBV5-4; size: few; D: .; CDR3: CASSPPRGNEQFF; DNA: TGTGCCAGCAGCCCCCCCCGAGGAAATGAGCAGTTCTTC
J: TRBJ2-5; V: TRBV28; size: .; D: .; CDR3: CASSWGEETQYF; DNA: TGTGCCAGCAGTTGGGGGGAAGAGACCCAGTACTTC
J: TRBJ2-3; V: TRBV28; size: .; D: .; CDR3: CASTGLFTDTQYF; DNA: TGTGCCAGCACCGGACTATTCACAGATACGCAGTATTTT